The 27 T cell receptor beta chains presented below share a single source sample, sequenced in a study of T-cell reconstitution after alpha-beta-depleted transplantation in children. The TCRbeta library incorporated unique molecular identifiers. TCRdb used MiXCR to reprocess the PCR reads, holding one entry per CDR3 protein. Seen here are 800,000 to 1,000,000 distinct CDR3 sequences, around 30% observed once, and the top ten hold over 25%. The specimen was PBMCs, mostly from graft donor cells, collected 360 days after TCRalphabeta/CD19-depleted stem cell transplant. The receptors stem from a boy in the first two years of life who had a stem cell transplant for SCID, so the T cells may come from the graft donor.

The V gene is TRBV4-2, the J gene TRBJ2-3; possible D gene TRBD2, 5 bases. Germline CDR1 is LGHNA and CDR2 is YNFKEQ. This CDR3 is 15 amino acids long. V was trimmed by 1 base and J by 4 bases, leaving 12 bases between them. CDR3 amino acids: CASSQGGSAADTQYF. The CDR3 DNA sequence: TGTGCCAGCAGCCAAGGGGGTAGCGCCGCAGATACGCAGTATTTT.

This clonotype was counted between two and nine times. The V and J genes are TRBV20-1 and TRBJ1-5; 9 nucleotides line up with TRBD1. CDR3 size: 13 residues. V dropped 3 bases and J dropped 6; count of bases not matched to a gene: 3. Per the germline V gene, CDR1 is DFQATT and CDR2 is SNEGSKA (reference sequence). CDR3 DNA sequence: TGCAGTGCTAGGGACAGGGGTAGTCAGCCCCAGCATTTT. This codes for CSARDRGSQPQHF.

This clonotype was picked up one time. The CDR3 DNA reads as TGCGCCAGCAGCTTTCCCCCCTGGGGCAGGGGGGACTACAATGAGCAGTTCTTC. As protein: CASSFPPWGRGDYNEQFF. V is TRBV5-1 and J is TRBJ2-1; TRBD1 is a possible D gene (7 bases). CDR3 length: 18 amino acids. Germline CDR1 reads SGHRS; CDR2 reads YFSETQ. Trimming left V 2 bases short and J 3 bases short, with 21 bases between.

The rearrangement uses TRBV4-1 and TRBJ2-4, with 10 nucleotides matching TRBD1. This CDR3 is 17 amino acids long. The V gene end was trimmed by 1 base and the J gene end by 8 bases; junction bases not matched to a gene: 11. The V gene's germline CDR1 is MGHRA and CDR2 YSYEKL. CDR3 sequence: CASSQVGRTGGRDIQYF. CDR3 coding DNA: TGCGCCAGCAGCCAAGTGGGGAGGACAGGGGGTAGAGACATTCAGTACTTC.

This chain links TRBV12-3 or TRBV12-4 with TRBJ2-7, with TRBD1 identical over 9 bases. The V gene end was trimmed by 6 bases and the J gene end by 2 bases; junction bases not matched to a gene: 11. The CDR3 extends over 16 amino acids. The CDR3 coding sequence is TGTGCCAGCAGACTCTCCGGGACAGGGATTGCCTACGAGCAGTACTTC. As protein: CASRLSGTGIAYEQYF.

This clonotype came up many times. V gene TRBV11-3 combines with J gene TRBJ2-1, with TRBD1 as a possible D gene (6 bases). CDR1 is SGHNT and CDR2 is YENEEA in the germline V gene. V lost 1 base to trimming and J lost 8 bases, with 24 bases between them. CDR3 size: 18 residues. The CDR3 spells CASSLGPTGMGWVDEQFF. CDR3 nucleotides: TGTGCCAGCAGCTTAGGACCCACAGGGATGGGATGGGTTGATGAGCAGTTCTTC.

The rearrangement uses TRBV5-4 and TRBJ2-1, with 7 bases matching TRBD2. The V segment lost 5 bases and the J segment 7 bases; nucleotides outside the gene matches: 3. The CDR3 contains 12 residues. Germline CDR1 and CDR2: SGHNT and YYREEE (reference sequence). The CDR3: CASRGAGNEQFF. The CDR3 nucleotides are TGTGCCAGCAGGGGAGCGGGGAATGAGCAGTTCTTC. Variable domain in full (rest from reference TRBV5-4 and TRBJ2-1): ETGVTQSPTHLIKTRGQQVTLRCSSQSGHNTVSWYQQALGQGPQFIFQYYREEENGRGNFPPRFSGLQFPNYSSELNVNALELDDSALYLCASRGAGNEQFFGPGTRLTVL.

The chain recombines TRBV12-3 or TRBV12-4 with TRBJ2-3; perhaps TRBD2 as D (7 bases). This CDR3 spans 15 amino acids. The V and J ends lost 5 bases and 4 bases respectively, with 16 bases between them. The CDR3 loop is CASSPTGGTADTQYF. Here the CDR3 DNA reads TGTGCCAGCAGTCCAACGGGGGGCACCGCAGATACGCAGTATTTT.

This clonotype was detected only a few times. The genes are TRBV19 and TRBJ2-7, with 7 positions matching TRBD1. The CDR3 has 16 amino acids. V shed 3 bases and J 6 bases; nucleotides not matched to a gene: 14. The germline V gene has CDR1 LNHDA and CDR2 SQIVND (reference sequence). This chain's CDR3 is CASSMKNRGESAEQYF. The CDR3, as DNA: TGTGCCAGTAGTATGAAGAACAGGGGAGAAAGTGCCGAGCAGTACTTC. The whole variable domain, filled in from reference TRBV19 and TRBJ2-7, reads DGGITQSPKYLFRKEGQNVTLSCEQNLNHDAMYWYRQDPGQGLRLIYYSQIVNDFQKGDIAEGYSVSREKKESFPLTVTSAQKNPTAFYLCASSMKNRGESAEQYFGPGTRLTVT.

The chain links TRBV28 to TRBJ2-5; TRBD1 matches 7 bases. Germline V gene data show CDR1 as MDHEN and CDR2 as SYDVKM. The CDR3 runs to 15 residues. The V segment lost 5 bases and the J segment 1 base; nucleotides outside the gene matches: 7. For the CDR3, the DNA is TGTGCCAGCAGTCCCCCCGGACAGGCCCAAGAGACCCAGTACTTC. Its protein is CASSPPGQAQETQYF.

This clonotype was recorded only once. J is TRBJ1-2 and V is TRBV5-1; the match to TRBD1 covers 7 bases. Germline CDR1 is SGHRS and CDR2 is YFSETQ. The CDR3 is 14 residues long. V lost 7 bases and J lost 4; bases outside the gene matches: 10. The CDR3 region is CASGKGTELYGYTF. Here the CDR3 DNA reads TGCGCCAGCGGAAAGGGGACAGAGCTCTATGGCTACACCTTC. The complete variable domain, with remaining parts taken from reference TRBV5-1 and TRBJ1-2, reads KAGVTQTPRYLIKTRGQQVTLSCSPISGHRSVSWYQQTPGQGLQFLFEYFSETQRNKGNFPGRFSGRQFSNSRSEMNVSTLELGDSALYLCASGKGTELYGYTFGSGTRLTVV.

This clonotype occurred once. The J gene is TRBJ2-7, the V gene TRBV5-1; a possible D gene is TRBD2 (5 bases). This CDR3 contains 16 residues. Germline-derived CDR1 and CDR2 are SGHRS and YFSETQ. V was trimmed by 1 base and J by 6 bases, leaving 20 bases between them. CDR3 loop: CASSLQAGLWAGEQYF. CDR3 coding DNA: TGCGCCAGCAGCTTGCAGGCAGGCCTTTGGGCGGGCGAGCAGTACTTC.

This clonotype has only a few counts. The V call is TRBV18, the J call TRBJ2-1; D may be TRBD2 (5 bases). This CDR3 has 12 residues. From germline, CDR1 is KGHSH and CDR2 LQKENI. Trimming removed 3 bases from V and 9 bases from J, with 9 bases in between. CDR3 coding DNA: TGTGCCAGCTCACCCTGGAGGAGTGAGCAGTTCTTC. Translated, it gives CASSPWRSEQFF.

The V call is TRBV18, the J call TRBJ1-1; D not resolved. V lost 0 bases, J lost 2 bases, and 13 bases lay in between. The CDR3 loop spans 16 amino acids. Looked up from germline, CDR1 is KGHSH and CDR2 is LQKENI. For the CDR3, the DNA is TGTGCCAGCTCACCACCGAACAAAGCCCGAAACACTGAAGCTTTCTTT. It translates to CASSPPNKARNTEAFF.

The rearrangement links TRBV4-1 to TRBJ2-3; maybe TRBD1 (6 bases). Germline V lookup: CDR1 MGHRA, CDR2 YSYEKL. This CDR3 region has 14 residues. Trimming cost V 4 bases and J 3 bases, with 11 bases left between them. The CDR3 sequence: CASSPVGGTDTQYF. The CDR3 nucleotides are TGCGCCAGCAGCCCCGTAGGGGGTACAGATACGCAGTATTTT.

This chain joins TRBV5-1 and TRBJ1-2; 9 nucleotides agree with TRBD1. CDR1 is SGHRS, CDR2 YFSETQ, per germline. The CDR3 length is 12 residues. With 7 bases clipped from V and 7 bases from J, the junction kept 5 bases outside the gene matches. The CDR3 coding sequence is TGCGCCAGCGGGGACAGGGTCGGTGGCTACACCTTC. Translated: CASGDRVGGYTF.

This chain uses TRBV7-3 with TRBJ2-5; a weak D match, TRBD1 (6 bases). V shed 5 bases and J shed 3 bases, with 13 bases lying between them. In germline, CDR1 is SGHTA, CDR2 FQGTGA. The CDR3 has 14 amino acids. CDR3 amino acids: CASSRGGGEETQYF. The CDR3 region has the DNA TGTGCCAGCAGCCGAGGGGGTGGCGAAGAGACCCAGTACTTC.

This clonotype came up a few times. This sequence joins TRBV6-5 and TRBJ1-1, with D maybe TRBD1 (6 bases). Germline loops: CDR1 MNHEY, CDR2 SVGAGI. CDR3 length: 15 residues. The germline V and J ends were trimmed by 2 bases and 0 bases, with 10 bases remaining between them. As DNA, the CDR3 is TGTGCCAGCAGTTACGGACGGGGGCTGAACACTGAAGCTTTCTTT. Residues: CASSYGRGLNTEAFF.

This clonotype turned up a few times. The CDR3 coding sequence is TGTGCCAGCAGTTACTATACCCGGGGGGGCCATCGGGGAGGGGAGCTGTTTTTT. Its translation: CASSYYTRGGHRGGELFF. The V call is TRBV6-5, the J call TRBJ2-2, with 8 nucleotides matching TRBD2. J lost 8 bases, V lost 1 base, and 15 bases had no gene match. Germline CDR1 reads MNHEY; CDR2 reads SVGAGI. This CDR3 contains 18 residues.

The CDR3 coding sequence is TGTGCCAGCCGACGGGGTACAACCTCTGGGGCCAACGTCCTGACTTTC. As protein: CASRRGTTSGANVLTF. The chain carries TRBV4-2 and TRBJ2-6, with D possibly being TRBD2 (5 bases). The V gene's germline CDR1 is LGHNA and CDR2 YNFKEQ. The CDR3 has 16 amino acids. The V and J ends lost 8 bases and 0 bases respectively, with 14 bases between them.

This clonotype was counted between two and nine times. The chain couples TRBV7-9 to TRBJ2-1; D unresolved. The V and J ends lost 4 bases and 5 bases respectively, with 18 bases between them. This CDR3 is built from 16 residues. Germline CDR1 and CDR2: SEHNR and FQNEAQ (reference sequence). The CDR3: CASSSLPSGPDNEQFF. The CDR3 region has the DNA TGTGCCAGCAGCTCCCTCCCATCTGGACCCGACAATGAGCAGTTCTTC.

The chain combines TRBV19 with TRBJ2-5, with D perhaps matching TRBD1 or TRBD2 (5 bases each). Looked up from germline, CDR1 is LNHDA and CDR2 is SQIVND (reference sequence). Between the trimmed V and J ends, which lost 6 bases and 2 bases, there was a span of 13 bases. This CDR3 contains 14 residues. The CDR3 spells CASRHQGAQETQYF. The DNA of the CDR3 is TGTGCCAGTAGACACCAGGGAGCACAAGAGACCCAGTACTTC.

This clonotype was counted between two and nine times. The chain combines TRBV7-2 with TRBJ2-3, with D tentatively TRBD2 (5 bases). Germline CDR1 SGHTA, CDR2 FQGNSA. The CDR3 contains 15 residues. V was clipped by 2 bases and J by 13 bases, with 22 bases between them. In DNA form, the CDR3 reads TGTGCCAGCAGCTTATGGACTGGCGGAAGTTCCGTGGAGTATTTT. Protein: CASSLWTGGSSVEYF.

This clonotype was counted between two and nine times. The V gene is TRBV4-2, the J gene TRBJ1-2; perhaps TRBD1 as D (6 bases). Per germline, CDR1 LGHNA and CDR2 YNFKEQ. CDR3 length: 16 amino acids. The V end lost 1 base, the J end lost 3 bases, and 15 bases lay between the germline ends. The CDR3 sequence is CASSQAEQGVYYGYTF. The CDR3 DNA is TGTGCCAGCAGCCAAGCGGAACAGGGTGTGTACTATGGCTACACCTTC.

This clonotype was observed a few times. This chain uses TRBV14 with TRBJ2-1; 7 bases align to TRBD2. Germline CDR1 reads SGHDN; CDR2 reads FVKESK. The V gene end was trimmed by 0 bases and the J gene end by 3 bases; junction bases not matched to a gene: 11. There are 18 residues in the CDR3. The DNA for the CDR3 is TGTGCCAGCAGCCAAGACTGGATGGCGGGGGTTAACTACAATGAGCAGTTCTTC. The encoded protein is CASSQDWMAGVNYNEQFF.

The chain joins TRBV5-1 to TRBJ2-5, with TRBD2 matching 7 bases. Germline CDR1 SGHRS, CDR2 YFSETQ. The V and J ends lost 2 bases and 4 bases, in that order; junction bases with no gene match: 8. This CDR3 has 15 residues. CDR3 in DNA: TGCGCCAGCAGCTTCGTCGTGGGGGAGGGAGAGACCCAGTACTTC. Its translation is CASSFVVGEGETQYF.

The genes are TRBV5-1 and TRBJ2-2; 9 bases map to TRBD2. The CDR3 covers 18 residues. V lost 2 bases and J lost 0; bases outside the gene matches: 8. Germline CDR1 is SGHRS and CDR2 is YFSETQ. This chain's CDR3 is CASSFWASGATNTGELFF. As DNA, the CDR3 is TGCGCCAGCAGCTTTTGGGCTAGCGGGGCAACGAACACCGGGGAGCTGTTTTTT.